The 8 T cell receptor beta chains below were found in one sample sequenced in a study of graft-versus-host responses after intestinal transplantation. Antigens of these TCRs are unknown. Assay used: immunoSEQ multiplex PCR; TCRdb lists only in-frame clones, some missing. Of roughly 77,000 clones in the sample, approximately 88% were seen once. This specimen was unstimulated CD8+ T cells sorted from spleen or lymph node cells, taken before intestinal transplant. Source of these receptors: a human donor who received an intestinal transplant.

The chain's CDR3 is CASSQGWNQPQHF. For the CDR3, the DNA is TGTGCCAGCAGCCAGGGGTGGAATCAGCCCCAGCATTTT. This sequence joins TRBV6-5 and TRBJ1-5; TRBD1 might be the D (6 bases). Germline V gives CDR1 MNHEY, CDR2 SVGAGI. Deletions cut 6 bases from V and 4 bases from J, with 10 bases between. This CDR3 is built from 13 residues.

V is TRBV9 and J is TRBJ2-1, with a tentative D call TRBD1 (5 bases). The V and J ends lost 4 bases and 12 bases respectively, with 17 bases between them. The CDR3 runs to 13 residues. Germline V gives CDR1 SGDLS, CDR2 YYNGEE. This chain's CDR3 is CASSMLGQGRQFF. As DNA, the CDR3 is TGTGCCAGCAGCATGTTGGGTCAGGGAAGGCAGTTCTTC.

This rearrangement joins TRBV5-4 to TRBJ1-6; TRBD1 agrees at 9 bases. In germline, CDR1 is SGHNT, CDR2 YYREEE (reference sequence). V trimming: 4 bases; J trimming: 6 bases; junction bases outside the gene matches: 8. This CDR3 contains 16 residues. This chain's CDR3 is CASSQGTGRGNSPLHF. The DNA of the CDR3 is TGTGCCAGCAGCCAGGGGACAGGGCGAGGTAATTCACCCCTCCACTTT.

The CDR3 region is CASTTGTGSANTEAFF. The CDR3 nucleotides read TGTGCCAGCACAACCGGGACAGGGTCAGCGAACACTGAAGCTTTCTTT. The V gene is TRBV9, the J gene TRBJ1-1; TRBD1 aligns across 9 bases. The CDR3 runs to 16 residues. Germline V gene sequence: CDR1 SGDLS, CDR2 YYNGEE. The V segment lost 6 bases and the J segment 1 base; nucleotides outside the gene matches: 10.

This chain joins TRBV28 and TRBJ1-4; TRBD1 might be the D (5 bases). Trimming shortened V by 3 bases and J by 8 bases, and 10 bases separated the two germline ends. The CDR3 has 13 amino acids. From germline, CDR1 is MDHEN and CDR2 SYDVKM. The CDR3, as DNA: TGTGCCAGCAGTTTTGGGGGGTGGGAAAAACTGTTTTTT. Translated: CASSFGGWEKLFF. Complete variable domain (other parts from reference TRBV28 and TRBJ1-4): DVKVTQSSRYLVKRTGEKVFLECVQDMDHENMFWYRQDPGLGLRLIYFSYDVKMKEKGDIPEGYSVSREKKERFSLILESASTNQTSMYLCASSFGGWEKLFFGSGTQLSVL.

CDR3 protein: CASSLDRLEADTQYF. The DNA for the CDR3 is TGTGCCAGCAGCTTAGATCGGTTAGAAGCAGATACGCAGTATTTT. The V and J genes are TRBV11-2 and TRBJ2-3; unclear D gene. Germline CDR1 is SGHAT and CDR2 is FQNNGV. CDR3 length equals 15 residues. Trimming left V 0 bases short and J 4 bases short, with 11 bases between.

The CDR3 DNA is TGTGCCAGCAGTTCCCCCCTAGCGGGAGGAGAAAACAATGAGCAGTTCTTC. It translates to CASSSPLAGGENNEQFF. V gene TRBV28 combines with J gene TRBJ2-1; 11 nucleotides match TRBD2. This CDR3 contains 17 residues. The V and J ends lost 4 bases and 5 bases, in that order; junction bases with no gene match: 10. The germline CDR1 and CDR2 sequences are MDHEN and SYDVKM.

The gene calls are TRBV27 and TRBJ1-1; TRBD1 is a possible D gene (5 bases). Germline loops: CDR1 MNHEY, CDR2 SMNVEV (reference sequence). The CDR3 is 16 residues long. Between the trimmed V and J ends, which lost 1 base and 0 bases, there was a span of 12 bases. CDR3: CASSLYSGNMNTEAFF. As DNA, the CDR3 is TGTGCCAGCAGTTTATATTCAGGGAACATGAACACTGAAGCTTTCTTT.